Sequencing of this T cell receptor (beta chain) was carried out in a study of control samples from healthy donors and cancer patients (dated by TCRdb to 2019 to 2021). Including cysteine and phenylalanine, the CDR3 has 14 amino acids. CDR3 DNA only is kept here, 42 bases in frame from base 1. Looking up the germline V gene yields CDR1 LGHNA and CDR2 YNFKEQ. Trimming takes 0 bases off V and 3 bases off J; junction bases not matched to a gene: 1. About this clone itself: Its antigen is not yet known. Within one base of it there is no much larger clone, and no base qualities were kept.

Library prep was done by the immunoSEQ multiplex PCR assay. TCRdb limited this immuneACCESS table to in-frame rearrangements with V and J called. A share of clones is missing; checked studies link under half to unresolved V genes, and the rest is unexplained. Recorded for this sample are 94,000 or so clones; about 88% of them occurred a single time. Of the sample, 30% to 40% falls within the top ten clones. The receptor was derived from a man in his 70s with lung cancer. The V and J genes are TRBV4-2 and TRBJ1-2; 7 junctional bases match TRBD1. Material for sequencing was PBMCs. The encoded CDR3 is CASSQDGTDYGYTF. The nucleotide sequence is TGTGCCAGCAGCCAAGATGGGACAGACTATGGCTACACCTTC.